The 10 T cell receptor beta chains reported below all come from one sample, sequenced in a study of blood T cell repertoires in COVID-19. Data came from immunoSEQ multiplex PCR; TCRdb stores just in-frame clones and leaves some out. The profile shows 200,000 to 250,000 clones, 80% to 90% of them singletons. Sequences were obtained from peripheral blood. These receptors all come from a middle-aged man with acute or convalescent COVID-19.

V gene TRBV5-4 combines with J gene TRBJ2-3, with 11 bases that match TRBD2. From germline, CDR1 is SGHNT and CDR2 YYREEE (reference sequence). The CDR3 is 19 residues long. Losses at the gene ends were 2 bases for V and 4 bases for J; bases not matched to a gene: 15. CDR3 sequence reads: CASSFKGKTSGVTADTQYF. CDR3 coding DNA: TGTGCCAGCAGCTTTAAGGGCAAGACTAGCGGGGTGACGGCAGATACGCAGTATTTT.

This chain uses TRBV7-2 with TRBJ1-3; 7 bases map to TRBD1. The junction had 6 bases not matched to a gene; V was cut back by 2 bases and J by 8 bases. The length of the CDR3 is 14 residues. Germline V gene sequence: CDR1 SGHTA, CDR2 FQGNSA. CDR3 bases: TGTGCCAGCAGCTTATACAGGGGTTCGGACACCATATATTTT. Translating gives CASSLYRGSDTIYF.

V usage is TRBV7-2 and J usage is TRBJ2-7; D is ambiguous. This CDR3 spans 11 amino acids. Germline V lookup: CDR1 SGHTA, CDR2 FQGNSA. The V gene lost 6 bases and the J gene lost 4 bases, with 7 bases spanning the gap. The CDR3 nucleotides are TGTGCCAGCAGATCCAATTACGAGCAGTACTTC. This sequence encodes CASRSNYEQYF. The full variable domain, with the rest looked up from reference TRBV7-2 and TRBJ2-7, is GAGVSQSPSNKVTEKGKDVELRCDPISGHTALYWYRQSLGQGLEFLIYFQGNSAPDKSGLPSDRFSAERTGGSVSTLTIQRTQQEDSAVYLCASRSNYEQYFGPGTRLTVT.

The chain couples TRBV30 to TRBJ1-2; D not certain. Per germline, CDR1 GTSNPN and CDR2 SVGIG (reference sequence). The V end was cut by 7 bases, the J end by 4 bases, with 10 bases between. This CDR3 has 11 amino acids. In DNA form, the CDR3 reads TGTGCCTCGCCGGGGATCTATGGCTACACCTTC. Translated, it gives CASPGIYGYTF.

The chain carries TRBV19 and TRBJ2-5, with D possibly matching TRBD1 (5 bases). V lost 10 bases and J 7 bases, leaving 19 bases between the germline ends. Germline V gene sequence: CDR1 LNHDA, CDR2 SQIVND (reference sequence). This CDR3 contains 13 residues. In DNA form, the CDR3 reads TGTGCCACCAAAGACCCGACAAGGGGGACCCAGTACTTC. Protein sequence: CATKDPTRGTQYF. The full variable domain, its missing parts supplied by reference TRBV19 and TRBJ2-5, is DGGITQSPKYLFRKEGQNVTLSCEQNLNHDAMYWYRQDPGQGLRLIYYSQIVNDFQKGDIAEGYSVSREKKESFPLTVTSAQKNPTAFYLCATKDPTRGTQYFGPGTRLLVL.

V and J are TRBV27 and TRBJ1-1, with TRBD1 matching over 7 bases. The V and J ends lost 6 bases and 4 bases, in that order; junction bases with no gene match: 14. Germline V gives CDR1 MNHEY, CDR2 SMNVEV (reference sequence). This CDR3 is 16 amino acids long. CDR3 sequence reads: CASSPTIRGRSTEAFF. The DNA of the CDR3 is TGTGCCAGCAGCCCCACGATCAGGGGGAGAAGCACTGAAGCTTTCTTT.

This chain joins TRBV5-4 and TRBJ2-6; 11 bases map to TRBD1. Germline-derived CDR1 and CDR2 are SGHNT and YYREEE (reference sequence). J lost 0 bases, V lost 2 bases, and 4 bases had no gene match. CDR3 length: 18 amino acids. The CDR3 region is CASSFEDRGPSGANVLTF. The CDR3 DNA is TGTGCCAGCAGCTTTGAGGACAGGGGGCCCTCTGGGGCCAACGTCCTGACTTTC.

The chain links TRBV3-1 (or the pseudogene TRBV3-2) to TRBJ1-1, with 7 bases fitting TRBD1. Germline V lookup: CDR1 LGHDT, CDR2 YNNKEL (reference sequence). V trimming: 2 bases; J trimming: 4 bases; junction bases outside the gene matches: 7. The CDR3 has 15 residues. CDR3 DNA: TGTGCCAGCAGCCAAAGTAGGGGGCGCAGCACTGAAGCTTTCTTT. Its protein product is CASSQSRGRSTEAFF.

The rearrangement uses TRBV29-1 and TRBJ2-3, with 8 bases identical to TRBD1. Germline CDR1 reads SQVTM; CDR2 reads ANQGSEA. V lost 1 base to trimming and J lost 4 bases; unmatched junction nucleotides: 7. The CDR3 runs to 15 residues. The CDR3 loop is CSVEGTGSEADTQYF. The DNA for the CDR3 is TGCAGCGTTGAAGGGACAGGGAGTGAGGCAGATACGCAGTATTTT.

V and J are TRBV15 and TRBJ1-2; D unresolved. The CDR3 extends over 14 amino acids. V was cut by 3 bases and J by 3 bases, with 11 bases left in between. The germline V gene encodes CDR1 LNHNV and CDR2 YYDKDF (reference sequence). The CDR3 here is CATSRPGGYYGYTF. The CDR3 DNA reads as TGTGCCACCAGCAGGCCCGGCGGATACTATGGCTACACCTTC.